What follows describes a single TCR beta chain. Its antigen is as yet unknown. The data originate from a study of Ad26.COV2.S vaccination and SARS-CoV-2 variants. Treatment of the sample: about 20 received Ad26.COV2.S at low or high dose, single or two shots; a few received placebo; per-sample allocation not given. Sampling was performed 63 days after the first vaccine or placebo injection. Clones were sequenced by immunoSEQ multiplex PCR, and TCRdb holds only the in-frame ones, with some missing. The repertoire holds over 400,000 clones, around 93% seen once, with 1.5% to 2% in the top ten. Findings and limits, study-wide: Analytic work on TCR breadth and depth might have understated the full extent of total T cell responses. Vaccinees displayed broader spike-specific TCR repertoires than placebo recipients.

Trimming cost V 11 bases and J 6 bases, with 19 bases left between them. From germline, CDR1 is ENHRY and CDR2 SYGVKD. This CDR3 is 14 amino acids long. The sample was peripheral blood, taken in a trial of Ad26.COV2.S vaccine versus placebo. The clonotype comes from a person between 18 and 59 years old who received the Ad26.COV2.S COVID-19 vaccine or a placebo. The rearrangement joins TRBV10-3 to TRBJ1-4; weak D call: TRBD1 (6 bases). CDR3 nucleotides: TGTGCCTCAGCCTTAGGGGGGCTATATGAAAAACTGTTTTTT. It specifies CASALGGLYEKLFF.